These T cell receptor beta chains were read from a single sample in a study of shared clonotypes between healthy human individuals. Only in-frame clones appear in the TCRdb table, and some are missing; sequencing was by immunoSEQ multiplex PCR. The top ten clones hold 0.1% to 0.15% of a sample with just over 2,000,000 clones, roughly 96% of them seen once. Sequencing was performed on naive CD4+ T cells sorted from blood. The receptors originated from a man aged 18 to 30 in good health. Both conserved end residues are part of each CDR3. D genes are given only for firm matches. Expanded clones are given a class, and other clones once, few, many or no size at all.

V	D	size	J	CDR3	DNA
TRBV11-3	NA	once	TRBJ2-4	CASSLDLGRQYF	TGTGCCAGCAGCTTAGATCTCGGACGTCAGTACTTC
TRBV7-3	NA	NA	TRBJ1-2	CASNPVPGGYGYTF	TGTGCCAGCAATCCCGTCCCGGGGGGATATGGCTACACCTTC
TRBV5-4	NA	NA	TRBJ2-7	CASSFGGQNGFGEQYF	TGTGCCAGCAGCTTCGGGGGTCAGAATGGTTTTGGCGAGCAGTACTTC
TRBV7-2	NA	NA	TRBJ1-1	CASSRGGTEAFF	TGTGCCAGCAGCAGGGGAGGGACTGAAGCTTTCTTT
TRBV6-1	TRBD2	NA	TRBJ2-7	CASSSGGTLYEQYF	TGTGCCAGCAGCTCGGGGGGGACCCTCTACGAGCAGTACTTC
TRBV5-6	TRBD2	NA	TRBJ2-1	CASSLVSGRANEQFF	TGTGCCAGCAGCTTGGTTAGCGGGAGGGCGAATGAGCAGTTCTTC
TRBV28	TRBD1	NA	TRBJ1-6	CASSSRDRGHDSPLHF	TGTGCCAGCAGTTCCCGGGACAGGGGGCATGATTCACCCCTCCACTTT
TRBV7-2	TRBD2	once	TRBJ2-1	CASSRRGAANEQFF	TGTGCCAGCAGCCGGCGGGGGGCGGCCAATGAGCAGTTCTTC
TRBV28	TRBD1	NA	TRBJ1-6	CASSLAGTGGPSPLHF	TGTGCCAGCAGTTTAGCCGGGACAGGGGGCCCGTCACCCCTCCACTTT
TRBV2	TRBD1	NA	TRBJ2-3	CASTEQGATDTQYF	TGTGCCAGTACTGAACAGGGGGCGACAGATACGCAGTATTTT
TRBV5-1	TRBD2	NA	TRBJ2-5	CASSPGLAGGQETQYF	TGCGCCAGCAGCCCGGGACTAGCGGGGGGACAAGAGACCCAGTACTTC